This is a list of T cell receptor beta chains from one sample in a study of blood T cell repertoires in COVID-19. TCRdb keeps only in-frame clones here, not all; method: immunoSEQ multiplex PCR. The profile covers 150,000 to 180,000 clones, with 76% appearing a single time and around 3.5% taken by the ten largest. Sequenced: peripheral blood. These receptors came from a woman aged 80 or older with acute or convalescent COVID-19. Both conserved end residues are part of each CDR3. Fields, in order: clone size, V gene, J gene, D gene, CDR3 DNA, CDR3 protein. A D gene is named only where the DNA matches it firmly. Expanded clones get a size class; other rows say once, few or many, or leave the size out.

NA,TRBV15,TRBJ2-1,TRBD1,TGTGCCACCAGCAATATTCAGGACAGGGATTATGAGCAGTTCTTC,CATSNIQDRDYEQFF
few,TRBV7-2,TRBJ2-7,TRBD1,TGTGCCAGCAGCTTATGGGGACAGGGGTTCGACGAGCAGTACTTC,CASSLWGQGFDEQYF
NA,TRBV2,TRBJ1-4,TRBD1,TGTGCCAGCAGATCCGGGACAGGGAGCGAAAAACTGTTTTTT,CASRSGTGSEKLFF
NA,TRBV7-9,TRBJ2-7,TRBD2,TGTGCCAGCAGCCGTAGCGGGAGTAGTCCCTACGAGCAGTACTTC,CASSRSGSSPYEQYF
NA,TRBV7-9,TRBJ1-6,NA,TGTGCCAGCAGCCCCGACAGCGATAATTCACCCCTCCACTTT,CASSPDSDNSPLHF
NA,TRBV2,TRBJ2-7,TRBD1,TGTGCCAGCAGTGTTGGGTCAGGGGGATTCTACGAGCAGTACTTC,CASSVGSGGFYEQYF
NA,TRBV3-1/TRBV3-2,TRBJ2-7,TRBD2,TGTGCCAGCAGCCAAGGAGCGGGGGTGACCTCCGCCGAGCAGTACTTC,CASSQGAGVTSAEQYF
NA,TRBV7-6,TRBJ2-2,NA,TGTGCCAGCAGCTTAGAGCCGAGCGGCGGGGAGCTGTTTTTT,CASSLEPSGGELFF
NA,TRBV9,TRBJ1-2,TRBD1,TGTGCCAGCAGCTCTACGGACAGGGGTTTGGATGGCTACACCTTC,CASSSTDRGLDGYTF
NA,TRBV7-9,TRBJ1-6,TRBD1,TGTGCCAGCAGCCACCGGGACAGAAATTCACCCCTCCACTTT,CASSHRDRNSPLHF
NA,TRBV19,TRBJ1-2,NA,TGTGCCAGTCTAATACCGGGACATACCTATGGCTACACCTTC,CASLIPGHTYGYTF
NA,TRBV5-1,TRBJ2-3,TRBD2,TGCGCCAGCAGCCTGAGGGCCCAGGGCTTACTAGCGGGAGCTCCTAAGACAGATACGCAGTATTTT,CASSLRAQGLLAGAPKTDTQYF
NA,TRBV5-5,TRBJ1-1,NA,TGTGCCAGCAGCCTAGTTCGGCAGGGTTTTTTTGAAGCTTTCTTT,CASSLVRQGFFEAFF
NA,TRBV21-1,TRBJ2-7,NA,TGTGCCAGCCGAACCAGGGGAATCAACGAGCAGTACTTC,CASRTRGINEQYF
once,TRBV6-5,TRBJ1-1,NA,TGTGCCAGCAGTTACTCGATCGGGTTGGGCACTGAAGCTTTCTTT,CASSYSIGLGTEAFF
NA,TRBV27,TRBJ2-7,TRBD1,TGTGCCAGCAGTTCGGACCCAGGGGGAGTGCGTTCCTACGAGCAGTACTTC,CASSSDPGGVRSYEQYF
NA,TRBV18,TRBJ1-4,NA,TGTGCCAGCTCACCACGAGGTTGGGAAAGCGGAGGGAATGAAAAACTGTTTTTT,CASSPRGWESGGNEKLFF
NA,TRBV19,TRBJ2-3,TRBD2,TGTGCCAGTAATCGGCGGGAGAGGGGAGATACGCAGTATTTT,CASNRRERGDTQYF
NA,TRBV6-1,TRBJ2-1,NA,TGTGCCAGCAGTGAATATCGCGGAGTCTTGGAGCAGTTCTTC,CASSEYRGVLEQFF
NA,TRBV21-1,TRBJ1-5,NA,TGTGCCAGCAGCAAGGCGTCGGGGTATCAGCCCCAGCATTTT,CASSKASGYQPQHF
NA,TRBV9,TRBJ2-5,NA,TGTGCCAGCAGCGTAGTTGGCAATTGGGAGACCCAGTACTTC,CASSVVGNWETQYF
NA,TRBV5-6,TRBJ1-4,NA,TGTGCCAGCAGCTGGAGACAGAACGTTGAAAAACTGTTTTTT,CASSWRQNVEKLFF
few,TRBV30,TRBJ2-1,TRBD2,TGTGCCTGGAGACTAGCGGGAGGAGCCTACAATGAGCAGTTCTTC,CAWRLAGGAYNEQFF
NA,TRBV2,TRBJ2-7,NA,TGTGCCAGCAGTGGGGCACTACTAGTATACGAGCAGTACTTC,CASSGALLVYEQYF
few,TRBV7-2,TRBJ1-2,TRBD1,TGTGCCAGCAGCTTAGTTGGACAGGAGATCTATGGCTACACCTTC,CASSLVGQEIYGYTF
NA,TRBV27,TRBJ2-1,NA,TGTGCCAGCAGTCCAGTAGCGGACCTCTCCTACAATGAGCAGTTCTTC,CASSPVADLSYNEQFF